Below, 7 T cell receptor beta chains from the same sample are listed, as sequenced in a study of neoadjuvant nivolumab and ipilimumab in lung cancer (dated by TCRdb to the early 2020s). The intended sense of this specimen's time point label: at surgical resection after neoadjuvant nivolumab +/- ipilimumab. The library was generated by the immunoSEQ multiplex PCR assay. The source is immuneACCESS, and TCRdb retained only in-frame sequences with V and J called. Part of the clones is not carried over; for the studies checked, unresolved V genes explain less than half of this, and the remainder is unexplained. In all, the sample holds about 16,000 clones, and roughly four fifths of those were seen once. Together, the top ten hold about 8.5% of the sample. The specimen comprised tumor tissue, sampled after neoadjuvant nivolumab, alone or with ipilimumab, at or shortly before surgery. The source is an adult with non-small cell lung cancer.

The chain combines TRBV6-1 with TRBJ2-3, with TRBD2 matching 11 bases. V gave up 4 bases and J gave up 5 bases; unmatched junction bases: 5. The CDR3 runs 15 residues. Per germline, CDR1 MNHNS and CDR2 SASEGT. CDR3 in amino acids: CASSVTSGGIDTQYF. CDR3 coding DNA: TGTGCCAGCAGTGTCACTAGCGGGGGTATAGATACGCAGTATTTT.

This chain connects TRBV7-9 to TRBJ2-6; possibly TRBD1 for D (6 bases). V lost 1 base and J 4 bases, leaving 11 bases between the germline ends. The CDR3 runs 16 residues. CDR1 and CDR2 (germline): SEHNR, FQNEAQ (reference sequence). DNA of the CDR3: TGTGCCAGCAGCTTAGGTGGGGGCGCGGGGGCCAACGTCCTGACTTTC. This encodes CASSLGGGAGANVLTF.

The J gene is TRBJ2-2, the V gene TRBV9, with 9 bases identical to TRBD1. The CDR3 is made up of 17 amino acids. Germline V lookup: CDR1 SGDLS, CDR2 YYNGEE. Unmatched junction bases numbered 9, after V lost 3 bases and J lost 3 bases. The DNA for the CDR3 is TGTGCCAGCAGCGGGACAGGGGATACGCGAGACACCGGGGAGCTGTTTTTT. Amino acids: CASSGTGDTRDTGELFF.

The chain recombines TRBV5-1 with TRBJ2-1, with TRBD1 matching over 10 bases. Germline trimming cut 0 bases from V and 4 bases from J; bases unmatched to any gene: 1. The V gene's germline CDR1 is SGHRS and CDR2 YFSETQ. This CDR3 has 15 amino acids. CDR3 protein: CASSLGDRGYNEQFF. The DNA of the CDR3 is TGCGCCAGCAGCTTGGGGGACAGGGGTTACAATGAGCAGTTCTTC.

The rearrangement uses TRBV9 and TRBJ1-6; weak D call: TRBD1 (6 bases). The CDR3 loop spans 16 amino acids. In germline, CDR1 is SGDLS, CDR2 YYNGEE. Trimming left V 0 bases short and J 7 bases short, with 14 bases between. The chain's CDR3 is CASSVGAGVRNSPLHF. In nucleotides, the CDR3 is TGTGCCAGCAGCGTAGGGGCAGGGGTGCGGAATTCACCCCTCCACTTT.

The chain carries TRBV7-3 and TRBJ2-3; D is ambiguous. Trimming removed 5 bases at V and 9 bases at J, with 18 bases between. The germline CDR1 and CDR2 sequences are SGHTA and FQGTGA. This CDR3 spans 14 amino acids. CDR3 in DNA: TGTGCCAGCAGCCATCCCCCCCCGGGCGCAACGCAGTATTTT. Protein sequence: CASSHPPPGATQYF.

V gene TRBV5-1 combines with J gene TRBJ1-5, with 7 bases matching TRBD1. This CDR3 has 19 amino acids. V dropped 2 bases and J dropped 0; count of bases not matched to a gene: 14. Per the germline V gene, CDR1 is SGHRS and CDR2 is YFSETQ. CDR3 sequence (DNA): TGCGCCAGCAGCTTAAACAGGGGACCCCAAAAGGATAGCAATCAGCCCCAGCATTTT. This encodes CASSLNRGPQKDSNQPQHF.